Listed below are T cell receptor beta chains from one sample, sequenced in a study of CD8 T cells in ankylosing spondylitis. TCRdb re-analysed the 5' RACE reads in MiXCR, keeping a single row per CDR3 protein. The sample has 200,000 or so distinct CDR3 sequences, 10% to 15% seen once; the top ten hold about 11%. Sequencing was done on a sample of blood, either unsorted or a sorted T cell fraction (not recorded which). These TCRs come from a female donor with ankylosing spondylitis or in good health (not recorded which). Each CDR3 is given with its conserved first and last residue.

>TRBV18|TRBJ1-5
CASSPTDGNQPQHF
>TRBV30|TRBJ2-6
CAWSVGGSGANVLTF
>TRBV20-1|TRBJ1-2
CCARDRAGRPPNYGYTF
>TRBV29-1|TRBJ2-1
CSGGIAGDYNEQFF
>TRBV6-2/TRBV6-3|TRBJ2-7
CASSYGWSERYEQYF
>TRBV7-3|TRBJ2-1
CASSPADQRRGPFTNEQFF
>TRBV29-1|TRBJ2-3
CSSRTGAFTDTQYF
>TRBV20-1|TRBJ2-3
CSAVSDTQYF
>TRBV20-1|TRBJ2-3
CSARGLRQGTDTQYF
>TRBV20-1|TRBJ1-2
CSARTGAGALPYYGYTF
>TRBV18|TRBJ1-5
CASSHRASNQPQHF
>TRBV4-1|TRBJ2-7
CASSQEVGRPQYEQYF
>TRBV5-1|TRBJ2-2
CASSLGLTGRSTGELFF
>TRBV27|TRBJ1-2
CASSFMGGGVPGYTF
>TRBV7-2|TRBJ1-1
CASSLADLGKAFF
>TRBV29-1|TRBJ2-5
CSVRGLRGGGLQETQYF
>TRBV10-3|TRBJ2-5
CAIGAETREETQYF
>TRBV27|TRBJ1-5
CASSLGGRVYSNQPQHF